The next 29 T cell receptor beta chains were all read from a single sample in a study of early T cells in non-severe SARS-CoV-2 infection (dated by TCRdb to 2020 to 2022). The method behind the library was 5' RACE. Sequenced using a NextSeq 500. Using fastp trimming at Q25 and MiXCR clonotype assembly, TCRdb reanalyzed the public sequencing data and kept in-frame beta chains. Merged by CDR3 protein, the rows form single entries marked with the most common genes and DNA. The sample records 28,000 or so distinct CDR3 sequences, about 5% of which are singletons. The top ten clones comprise 4% to 5.5% of the sample. What was sequenced was whole blood. Receptors were obtained from an adult who was a healthcare worker with PCR-confirmed SARS-CoV-2 infection or an uninfected control (not recorded which).

The table lists this clonotype with many counts. The chain joins TRBV6-6 to TRBJ1-1; 9 nucleotides line up with TRBD1. This CDR3 comprises 14 residues. V was clipped by 2 bases and J by 11 bases; unmatched bases: 9. Germline V gene lookup returns CDR1 MNHNY and CDR2 SVGAGI (reference sequence). Written as DNA, the CDR3 is TGTGCCAGCAGTTACCTCACAGGGGGCGCTGGGGCTTTCTTT. Translating gives CASSYLTGGAGAFF.

This clonotype has a count of ten or more. The chain combines TRBV20-1 with TRBJ1-1; D gene ambiguous. The V gene lost 7 bases and the J gene lost 4 bases, with 4 bases spanning the gap. CDR3 size: 9 residues. Germline V CDR1 and CDR2: DFQATT, SNEGSKA (reference sequence). CDR3 loop: CSEGTEAFF. For the CDR3, the DNA is TGCAGTGAGGGCACTGAAGCTTTCTTT.

This clonotype was counted only a few times. V is TRBV7-3 and J is TRBJ1-1; perhaps TRBD1 as D (6 bases). Germline V gene lookup returns CDR1 SGHTA and CDR2 FQGTGA. The CDR3 covers 13 residues. Deletions cut 5 bases from V and 3 bases from J, with 10 bases between. The CDR3 here is CASSPQGDTEAFF. The CDR3 bases are TGTGCCAGCAGCCCACAGGGAGACACTGAAGCTTTCTTT.

This chain joins TRBV7-9 and TRBJ2-3, with 7 bases identical to TRBD1. Germline V CDR1 and CDR2: SEHNR, FQNEAQ (reference sequence). J was trimmed by 2 bases and V by 2 bases; bases with no gene match: 13. The CDR3 covers 18 residues. The CDR3 reads CASSLNPNRGRDTDTQYF. Written as DNA, the CDR3 is TGTGCCAGCAGCTTAAATCCGAACAGGGGAAGGGACACAGATACGCAGTATTTT.

In this sample, this clonotype turned up many times. Written as DNA, the CDR3 is TGTGCCAGCACAGTTGGCAATCAGCCCCAGCATTTT. It translates to CASTVGNQPQHF. The chain joins TRBV28 to TRBJ1-5; D gene unclear. Per the germline V gene, CDR1 is MDHEN and CDR2 is SYDVKM. Trimming left V 7 bases short and J 2 bases short, with 6 bases between. The CDR3 extends over 12 amino acids.

This clonotype was detected ten times or more. The J gene is TRBJ1-1, the V gene TRBV4-3; perhaps TRBD1 as D (5 bases). Germline V gene data show CDR1 as LGHNA and CDR2 as YSLEER. Trimming cost V 1 base and J 11 bases, with 11 bases left between them. The CDR3 consists of 12 residues. Written as DNA, the CDR3 is TGCGCCAGCAGCCAAGGCTCTGGGGGGGCTTTCTTT. Its translation: CASSQGSGGAFF.

This clonotype was detected many times. This chain uses TRBV18 with TRBJ1-5, with D hard to call. CDR3 length equals 14 residues. Germline CDR1 reads KGHSH; CDR2 reads LQKENI. Trimming removed 2 bases at V and 4 bases at J, with 9 bases between. CDR3 in DNA: TGTGCCAGCTCACCATCCGAAGGGAATCAGCCCCAGCATTTT. Translating it yields CASSPSEGNQPQHF.

This clonotype was detected many times. J is TRBJ2-7 and V is TRBV27; D is ambiguous. The V end was cut by 2 bases, the J end by 2 bases, with 13 bases between. Germline loops: CDR1 MNHEY, CDR2 SMNVEV (reference sequence). This CDR3 is built from 15 residues. The CDR3 spells CASSLGDRAPYEQYF. The CDR3 region has the DNA TGTGCCAGCAGTTTAGGCGACCGAGCCCCCTACGAGCAGTACTTC.

This clonotype came up many times. CDR3 region: CSVEGQVTNTGELFF. The CDR3 bases are TGCAGCGTTGAAGGCCAGGTCACGAACACCGGGGAGCTGTTTTTT. The V call is TRBV29-1, the J call TRBJ2-2; D unclear. V lost 1 base and J 0 bases, leaving 9 bases between the germline ends. The CDR3 contains 15 residues. Germline values: CDR1 SQVTM, CDR2 ANQGSEA.

This clonotype was seen more than once but under ten times. The J gene is TRBJ2-2, the V gene TRBV28; 8 bases line up with TRBD2. The germline gives CDR1 MDHEN, CDR2 SYDVKM. The V gene end was trimmed by 0 bases and the J gene end by 4 bases; junction bases not matched to a gene: 4. This CDR3 comprises 16 residues. The CDR3 spells CASSLWVGRATGELFF. The DNA of the CDR3 is TGTGCCAGCAGTTTATGGGTCGGGAGGGCCACCGGGGAGCTGTTTTTT. The entire variable domain, with the rest obtained from reference TRBV28 and TRBJ2-2, is as follows: DVKVTQSSRYLVKRTGEKVFLECVQDMDHENMFWYRQDPGLGLRLIYFSYDVKMKEKGDIPEGYSVSREKKERFSLILESASTNQTSMYLCASSLWVGRATGELFFGEGSRLTVL.

This clonotype was found many times. The chain is built from TRBV6-2 or TRBV6-3 and TRBJ1-1; the D gene is possibly TRBD1 (5 bases). CDR3 size: 12 residues. Germline V gene data show CDR1 as MNHEY and CDR2 as SVGEGT. V dropped 6 bases and J dropped 4 bases, with 9 bases sitting between them. CDR3 region: CASRIGGTEAFF. CDR3 in DNA: TGTGCCAGCAGAATCGGGGGCACTGAAGCTTTCTTT.

This clonotype has a handful of counts. This chain links TRBV19 with TRBJ2-5, with 9 bases that match TRBD1. Trimming took 6 bases from V and 5 from J; bases not matched to a gene: 1. CDR1 and CDR2 from the germline V gene are LNHDA and SQIVND (reference sequence). This CDR3 has 12 amino acids. CDR3 bases: TGTGCCAGTAGCACAGGGGGCGAGACCCAGTACTTC. It encodes CASSTGGETQYF.

This clonotype was recorded at least ten times. The rearrangement links TRBV6-1 to TRBJ2-5, with a tentative D call TRBD2 (5 bases). The CDR3 loop spans 15 amino acids. Trimming removed 3 bases from V and 1 base from J, with 12 bases in between. Germline CDR1 is MNHNS and CDR2 is SASEGT. CDR3 bases: TGTGCCAGCAGTGACGGACTCCGACTCCAAGAGACCCAGTACTTC. It codes for CASSDGLRLQETQYF.

V and J are TRBV10-3 and TRBJ2-7, with unresolved D. The CDR3 sequence is 13 residues long. V lost 9 bases to trimming and J lost 0 bases, with 12 bases between them. Germline CDR1 and CDR2: ENHRY and SYGVKD. CDR3 sequence (DNA): TGTGCCATGAGAGAAGAGCCCTCCTACGAGCAGTACTTC. Protein: CAMREEPSYEQYF.

This clonotype was detected ten times or more. CDR3 in amino acids: CASSSGPSVSQPQHF. In DNA form, the CDR3 reads TGTGCCAGCAGTTCGGGGCCCTCCGTCAGTCAGCCCCAGCATTTT. V is TRBV12-3 or TRBV12-4 and J is TRBJ1-5; D is possibly TRBD1 (5 bases). The CDR3 runs 15 residues. The ends were cut back, 4 bases at V and 6 bases at J, with 16 bases in the middle.

This clonotype is medium-sized (0.01 to 0.1%). The rearrangement links TRBV29-1 to TRBJ2-3, with a possible D match to TRBD1 (6 bases). The CDR3 extends over 14 amino acids. Trimming removed 1 base from V and 3 bases from J, with 11 bases in between. Germline CDR1 and CDR2: SQVTM and ANQGSEA. The CDR3 sequence: CSVEGQDRTDTQYF. The CDR3 DNA follows: TGCAGCGTTGAAGGACAGGACCGTACAGATACGCAGTATTTT.

This clonotype was observed a handful of times. The rearrangement links TRBV7-2 to TRBJ2-4; D gene unclear. Germline V CDR1 and CDR2: SGHTA, FQGNSA. Between the trimmed V and J ends, which lost 5 bases and 6 bases, there was a span of 5 bases. The length of the CDR3 is 11 residues. The CDR3 DNA sequence: TGTGCCAGCAGCCGCCTAAACATTCAGTACTTC. Translated, it gives CASSRLNIQYF.

In its sample, this clonotype was seen many times. The chain has TRBV3-1 and TRBJ2-7; tentative D call: TRBD2 (5 bases). The CDR3 length is 14 residues. The V gene's germline CDR1 is LGHDT and CDR2 YNNKEL (reference sequence). V was clipped by 8 bases and J by 5 bases, with 19 bases between them. CDR3 bases: TGTGCCAGCCGGATTTCAAGCGGCCCAAACGAGCAGTACTTC. Its protein product is CASRISSGPNEQYF.

This clonotype appeared many times. The chain has TRBV5-4 and TRBJ2-1; no reliable D call. V was shortened by 0 bases and J by 0 bases, with 7 bases between the two germline ends. The CDR3 loop spans 15 amino acids. Germline V gives CDR1 SGHNT, CDR2 YYREEE (reference sequence). The CDR3 nucleotides are TGTGCCAGCAGCTTGGAGGCGGACTCCTACAATGAGCAGTTCTTC. As protein: CASSLEADSYNEQFF.

This clonotype showed up many times. The V and J genes are TRBV28 and TRBJ1-3, with D possibly being TRBD1 (5 bases). Trimming pared 5 bases from V and 0 bases from J, leaving 11 bases between. The CDR3 consists of 15 residues. Germline assignment: CDR1 MDHEN and CDR2 SYDVKM. CDR3 nucleotides: TGTGCCAGCAGTACCGGGGCGAGCTCTGGAAACACCATATATTTT. Protein product: CASSTGASSGNTIYF.

The genes are TRBV11-2 and TRBJ2-7; TRBD1 matches 8 bases. V dropped 1 base and J dropped 2; count of bases not matched to a gene: 1. CDR1 SGHAT and CDR2 FQNNGV come from the germline V gene. The CDR3 contains 14 residues. The CDR3: CASSLADRAYEQYF. CDR3 in DNA: TGTGCCAGCAGCTTAGCGGACAGGGCCTACGAGCAGTACTTC.

This clonotype was detected many times. CDR3 DNA sequence: TGTGCCAGCAGCACTAGAGCACCAAGCGGGAGTTGTGAGCAGTTCTTC. It codes for CASSTRAPSGSCEQFF. The rearrangement uses TRBV21-1 and TRBJ2-1; the table's D call, TRBD2, has no DNA check behind it. TRBV21-1 is reported as a pseudogene. The CDR3 is 16 residues long.

Notes on this clonotype: One base away lies a much larger clone, so this may be a sequencing read error. The CDR3 loop reads CACSPTTGNTEAFF. DNA for the CDR3: TGTGCCTGCAGTCCGACGACAGGCAACACTGAAGCTTTCTTT. The chain employs TRBV28 and TRBJ1-1; D may be TRBD1 (6 bases). The CDR3 is 14 residues long. Germline CDR1 and CDR2: MDHEN and SYDVKM.

In this sample, this clonotype turned up a few times. The chain carries TRBV29-1 and TRBJ1-1; D not resolved. The CDR3 runs to 14 residues. Germline CDR1 and CDR2: SQVTM and ANQGSEA. V shed 6 bases and J shed 1 base, with 15 bases lying between them. CDR3 loop: CSVLLTAANTEAFF. The CDR3 DNA reads TGCAGCGTACTATTGACGGCGGCGAACACTGAAGCTTTCTTT.

Ten or more counts support this clonotype. The rearrangement uses TRBV11-3 and TRBJ1-1; tentative D call: TRBD1 (5 bases). The CDR3 contains 14 residues. Germline loops: CDR1 SGHNT, CDR2 YENEEA. V was trimmed by 3 bases and J by 4 bases, leaving 12 bases between them. This CDR3 reads CASSLGGLSTEAFF. DNA of the CDR3: TGTGCCAGCAGCTTGGGGGGGTTGAGCACTGAAGCTTTCTTT.

This clonotype has ten or more counts. The rearrangement uses TRBV28 and TRBJ2-7, with 8 bases aligning to TRBD1. Trimming removed 6 bases from V and 4 bases from J; junction bases left unmatched: 5. The germline gives CDR1 MDHEN, CDR2 SYDVKM. This CDR3 contains 13 residues. This CDR3 is CASSPGGRYEQYF. DNA for the CDR3: TGTGCCAGCAGCCCAGGGGGCCGGTACGAGCAGTACTTC. Full variable domain (rest looked up from reference TRBV28 and TRBJ2-7): DVKVTQSSRYLVKRTGEKVFLECVQDMDHENMFWYRQDPGLGLRLIYFSYDVKMKEKGDIPEGYSVSREKKERFSLILESASTNQTSMYLCASSPGGRYEQYFGPGTRLTVT.

This clonotype occurred a few times. The CDR3 region is CSVTRQGRSYEQYF. The CDR3 coding sequence is TGCAGCGTTACCCGACAGGGAAGGTCCTACGAGCAGTACTTC. This sequence joins TRBV29-1 and TRBJ2-7, with 7 bases fitting TRBD1. Unmatched junction bases numbered 8, after V lost 5 bases and J lost 1 base. The CDR3 runs to 14 residues. The germline CDR1 and CDR2 sequences are SQVTM and ANQGSEA.

Ten or more counts support this clonotype. The rearrangement joins TRBV11-2 to TRBJ2-2; no definite D call. This CDR3 spans 13 amino acids. Trimming left V 1 base short and J 2 bases short, with 2 bases between. Germline V gene lookup returns CDR1 SGHAT and CDR2 FQNNGV. The CDR3 loop reads CASSLANTGELFF. CDR3 DNA: TGTGCCAGCAGCTTAGCCAACACCGGGGAGCTGTTTTTT.

This clonotype has a handful of counts. The chain has TRBV4-1 and TRBJ1-4; the D gene is possibly TRBD1 (5 bases). Trimming left V 1 base short and J 14 bases short, with 17 bases between. This CDR3 spans 14 amino acids. The V gene's germline CDR1 is MGHRA and CDR2 YSYEKL. DNA of the CDR3: TGCGCCAGCAGCCAAGTGGGGCGGGCAGGGAGTCTGTTTTTT. Protein: CASSQVGRAGSLFF.